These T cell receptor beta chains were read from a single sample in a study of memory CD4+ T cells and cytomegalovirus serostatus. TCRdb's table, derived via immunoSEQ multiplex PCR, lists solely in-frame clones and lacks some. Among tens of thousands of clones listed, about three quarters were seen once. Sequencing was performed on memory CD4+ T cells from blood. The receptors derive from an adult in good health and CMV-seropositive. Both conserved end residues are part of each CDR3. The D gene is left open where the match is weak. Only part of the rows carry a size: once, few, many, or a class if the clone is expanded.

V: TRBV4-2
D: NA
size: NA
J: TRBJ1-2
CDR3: CASSQERGNGYTF
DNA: TGTGCCAGCAGCCAAGAGCGAGGGAATGGCTACACCTTC

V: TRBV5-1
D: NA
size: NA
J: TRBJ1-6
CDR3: CASSLALPGPNSPLHF
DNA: TGCGCCAGCAGCTTGGCCTTACCAGGCCCGAATTCACCCCTCCACTTT

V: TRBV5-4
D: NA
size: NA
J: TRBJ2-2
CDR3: CASSFTGSNTGELFF
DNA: TGTGCCAGCAGCTTCACGGGGTCGAACACCGGGGAGCTGTTTTTT

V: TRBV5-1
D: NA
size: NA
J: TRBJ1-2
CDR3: CASSAEHAFGYTF
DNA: TGCGCCAGCAGTGCCGAACATGCGTTTGGCTACACCTTC

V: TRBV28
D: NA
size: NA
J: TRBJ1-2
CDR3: CASSLSRRDGYTF
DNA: TGTGCCAGCAGTTTATCCAGGAGGGATGGCTACACCTTC

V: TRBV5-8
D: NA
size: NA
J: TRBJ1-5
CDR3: CASSLQGDGNQPQHF
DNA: TGTGCCAGCAGCTTACAGGGAGACGGCAATCAGCCCCAGCATTTT

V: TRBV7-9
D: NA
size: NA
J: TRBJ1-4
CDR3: CASSLRGFEKLFF
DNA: TGTGCCAGCAGCTTAAGGGGATTCGAAAAACTGTTTTTT

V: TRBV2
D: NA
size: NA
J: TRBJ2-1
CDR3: CASEGGPVYNEQFF
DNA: TGTGCCAGCGAAGGGGGGCCCGTCTACAATGAGCAGTTCTTC

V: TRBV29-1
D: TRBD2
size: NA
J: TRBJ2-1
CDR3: CSLRTSGNEQFF
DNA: TGCAGCCTGCGGACTAGCGGCAATGAGCAGTTCTTC

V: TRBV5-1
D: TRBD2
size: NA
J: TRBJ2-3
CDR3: CASSLGGGRASDTQYF
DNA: TGCGCCAGCAGCTTGGGGGGCGGGAGGGCCTCAGATACGCAGTATTTT

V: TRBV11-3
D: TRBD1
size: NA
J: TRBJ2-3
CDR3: CASSQGVSTDTQYF
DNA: TGTGCCAGCAGCCAGGGGGTGAGCACAGATACGCAGTATTTT

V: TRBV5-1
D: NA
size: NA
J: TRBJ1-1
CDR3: CASSLALGRAEAFF
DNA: TGCGCCAGCAGCTTGGCTCTGGGCCGGGCTGAAGCTTTCTTT

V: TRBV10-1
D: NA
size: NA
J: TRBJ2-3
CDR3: CASSESGVGQLQYF
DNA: TGCGCCAGCAGTGAGTCGGGAGTGGGCCAACTGCAGTATTTT

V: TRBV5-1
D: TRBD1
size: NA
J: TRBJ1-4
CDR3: CASSLQGLVGEKLFF
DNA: TGCGCCAGCAGCTTACAGGGGTTAGTAGGTGAAAAACTGTTTTTT

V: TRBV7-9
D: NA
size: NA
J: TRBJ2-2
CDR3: CASSLTGMSTGELFF
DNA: TGTGCCAGCAGCCTAACAGGGATGAGTACCGGGGAGCTGTTTTTT

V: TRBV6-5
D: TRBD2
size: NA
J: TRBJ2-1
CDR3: CASSSGLDPNEQFF
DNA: TGTGCCAGCAGTTCCGGACTAGACCCCAATGAGCAGTTCTTC

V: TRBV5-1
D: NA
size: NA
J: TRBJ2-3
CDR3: CASSLAASTDTQYF
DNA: TGCGCCAGCAGCTTGGCTGCTAGCACAGATACGCAGTATTTT

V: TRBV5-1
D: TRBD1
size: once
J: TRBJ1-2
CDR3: CASSSPGQGLGYGYTF
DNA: TGCGCCAGCAGCTCGCCGGGACAGGGGTTAGGCTATGGCTACACCTTC

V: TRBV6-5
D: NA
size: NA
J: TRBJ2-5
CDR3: CASRAAQETQYF
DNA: TGTGCCAGCAGGGCGGCCCAAGAGACCCAGTACTTC

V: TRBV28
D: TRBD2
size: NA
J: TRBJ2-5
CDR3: CASSSIAGWTSGRGETQYF
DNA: TGTGCCAGCAGTTCGATAGCCGGCTGGACTAGCGGGAGGGGGGAGACCCAGTACTTC

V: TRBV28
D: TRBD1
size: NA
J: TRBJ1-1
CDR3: CASSTRTGGAGTEAFF
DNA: TGTGCCAGCAGTACCCGGACAGGGGGCGCGGGAACTGAAGCTTTCTTT

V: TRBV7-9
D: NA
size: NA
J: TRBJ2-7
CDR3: CASSSRTGSYEQYF
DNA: TGTGCCAGCAGCTCCCGGACGGGCAGCTACGAGCAGTACTTC

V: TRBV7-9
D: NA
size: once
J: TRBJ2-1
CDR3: CASSLRGAYPNEQFF
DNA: TGTGCCAGCAGCCTCAGGGGGGCCTACCCCAATGAGCAGTTCTTC

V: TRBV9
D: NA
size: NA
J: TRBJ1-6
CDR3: CASSVAASTASNSPLHF
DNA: TGTGCCAGCAGCGTAGCAGCCTCCACAGCCTCAAATTCACCCCTCCACTTT

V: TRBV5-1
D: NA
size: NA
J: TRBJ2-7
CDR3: CASSGTYRDEQYF
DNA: TGCGCCAGCAGCGGGACCTACAGGGACGAGCAGTACTTC

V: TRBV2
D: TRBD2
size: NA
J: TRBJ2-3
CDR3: CASSEGTSGALDTQYF
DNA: TGTGCCAGCAGTGAAGGGACTAGCGGGGCCCTGGATACGCAGTATTTT

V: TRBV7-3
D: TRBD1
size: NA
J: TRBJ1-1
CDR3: CASSAGQGAMVDTEAFF
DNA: TGTGCCAGCAGCGCGGGACAGGGGGCAATGGTGGACACTGAAGCTTTCTTT

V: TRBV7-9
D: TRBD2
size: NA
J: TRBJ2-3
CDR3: CASSFSGTSGSTDTQYF
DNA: TGTGCCAGCAGCTTTTCCGGGACTAGCGGGAGCACAGATACGCAGTATTTT

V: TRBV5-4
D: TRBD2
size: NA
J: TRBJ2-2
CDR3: CAFRSPSGSAGELFF
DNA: TGTGCCTTTAGGAGTCCTAGCGGGAGTGCCGGGGAGCTGTTTTTT

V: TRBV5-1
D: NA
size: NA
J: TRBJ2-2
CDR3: CASSQNPGYTGELFF
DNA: TGCGCCAGCAGCCAAAACCCGGGTTACACCGGGGAGCTGTTTTTT

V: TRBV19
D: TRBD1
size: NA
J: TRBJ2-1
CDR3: CASSRPRTGSRDEQFF
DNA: TGTGCCAGTAGTCGGCCCCGGACAGGATCAAGGGATGAGCAGTTCTTC

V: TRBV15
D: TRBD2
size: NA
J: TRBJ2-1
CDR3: CATSRSRTSGTNEQFF
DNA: TGTGCCACCAGCAGATCAAGGACTAGCGGGACCAATGAGCAGTTCTTC

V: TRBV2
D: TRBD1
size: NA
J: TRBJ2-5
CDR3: CASSRTGGRNIRETQYF
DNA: TGTGCCAGCAGTCGTACAGGGGGCCGGAATATTAGGGAGACCCAGTACTTC

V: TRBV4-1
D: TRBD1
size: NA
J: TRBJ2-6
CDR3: CASSPRQGLHSGANVLTF
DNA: TGCGCCAGCAGCCCGAGACAGGGCCTCCACTCTGGGGCCAACGTCCTGACTTTC

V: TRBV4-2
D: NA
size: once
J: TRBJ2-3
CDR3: CASSQAWRVAATDTQYF
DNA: TGTGCCAGCAGCCAAGCTTGGAGAGTAGCGGCCACAGATACGCAGTATTTT

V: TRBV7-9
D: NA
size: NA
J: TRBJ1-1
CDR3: CASSLHEGTEAFF
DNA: TGTGCCAGCAGCTTGCATGAGGGCACTGAAGCTTTCTTT

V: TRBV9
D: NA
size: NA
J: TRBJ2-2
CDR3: CASSPVAGTTGELFF
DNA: TGTGCCAGCAGCCCAGTGGCAGGGACCACCGGGGAGCTGTTTTTT

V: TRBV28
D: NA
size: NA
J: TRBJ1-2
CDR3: CASSLGAGGAAYGYTF
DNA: TGTGCCAGCAGTTTGGGTGCGGGGGGGGCAGCCTATGGCTACACCTTC

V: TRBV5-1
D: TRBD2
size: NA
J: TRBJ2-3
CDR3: CASRGGVAGDTQYF
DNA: TGCGCCAGCAGGGGAGGGGTAGCGGGAGATACGCAGTATTTT

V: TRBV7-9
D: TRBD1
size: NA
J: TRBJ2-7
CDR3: CASSSTGDEQYF
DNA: TGTGCCAGCAGCTCGACAGGGGACGAGCAGTACTTC

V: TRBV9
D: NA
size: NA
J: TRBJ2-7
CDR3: CASSVGLSSTYEQYF
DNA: TGTGCCAGCAGCGTAGGACTCTCCTCAACCTACGAGCAGTACTTC